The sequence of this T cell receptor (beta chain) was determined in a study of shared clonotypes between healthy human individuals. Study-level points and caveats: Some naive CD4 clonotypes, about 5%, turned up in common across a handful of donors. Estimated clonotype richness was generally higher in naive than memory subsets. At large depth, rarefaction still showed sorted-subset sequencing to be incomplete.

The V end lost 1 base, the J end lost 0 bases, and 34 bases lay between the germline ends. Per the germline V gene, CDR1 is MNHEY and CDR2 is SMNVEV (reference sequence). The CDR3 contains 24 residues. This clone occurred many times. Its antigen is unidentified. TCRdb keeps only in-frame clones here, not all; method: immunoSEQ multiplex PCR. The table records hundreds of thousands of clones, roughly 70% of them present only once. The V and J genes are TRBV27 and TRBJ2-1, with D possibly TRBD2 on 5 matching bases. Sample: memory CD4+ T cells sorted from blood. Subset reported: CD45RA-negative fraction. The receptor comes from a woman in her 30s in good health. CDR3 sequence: CASSLFSPAPNSADKRFSYNEQFF. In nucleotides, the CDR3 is TGTGCCAGCAGTTTATTCTCCCCAGCTCCTAATAGCGCTGATAAGAGGTTCTCCTACAATGAGCAGTTCTTC.